Listed here is a single T cell receptor (beta chain). Its antigen is still unknown. The data are from a study of T cell responses to AZD1222 COVID-19 vaccine. General study points: With two AZD1222 doses given, Spike-specific TCR breadth and depth both rose.

Germline V gene data show CDR1 as LNHDA and CDR2 as SQIVND (reference sequence). This CDR3 has 14 residues. V lost 5 bases, J lost 3 bases, and 5 bases stayed unmatched. The table came from immunoSEQ multiplex PCR; TCRdb's copy has only in-frame clones and leaves some out. The sample has 130,000 to 150,000 clones, more than 75% seen once. This clonotype originated in an adult in good health. The starting material was peripheral blood, obtained on day 0 of AZD1222 vaccination. This chain joins TRBV19 and TRBJ2-7; 9 bases align to TRBD1. This chain's CDR3 is CASSLGTGLYEQYF. The CDR3 bases are TGTGCCAGTAGTCTTGGGACAGGGCTCTACGAGCAGTACTTC.